This T cell receptor (beta chain) was sequenced for a study of cytomegalovirus exposure and HLA in healthy donors. General study points: The study found most TCR sequences rare, yet found some public TCRs in many donors. It was reported that TCR beta sequences correctly inferred the HLA-A and HLA-B alleles for most subjects.

To note about this clone: The antigen is undetermined.

This CDR3 has 15 residues. Germline CDR1 and CDR2: SGDLS and YYNGEE. 13 Jbeta primers and 60 Vbeta primers were used for the PCR. The repertoire was sequenced with immunoSEQ multiplex PCR; TCRdb's copy has only in-frame clones and lacks some. The profile shows under 60,000 clones, 60% to 80% of them singletons. The sequence derives from a woman in her forties in good health and CMV-seropositive. Specimen: PBMCs. This chain links TRBV9 with TRBJ2-5; TRBD1 matches 7 bases. Matching the DNA end better, TRBJ2-7 makes the J call doubtful. The CDR3 sequence is CASNPDGRGTYEQYF. DNA of the CDR3: TGTGCCAGCAACCCAGATGGCAGGGGGACCTACGAGCAGTACTTC.